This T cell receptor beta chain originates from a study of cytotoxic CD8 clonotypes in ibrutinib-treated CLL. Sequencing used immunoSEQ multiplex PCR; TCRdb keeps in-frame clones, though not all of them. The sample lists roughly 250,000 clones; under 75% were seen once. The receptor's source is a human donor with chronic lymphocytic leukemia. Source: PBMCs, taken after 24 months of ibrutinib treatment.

The CDR3 protein is CASSAQKTGATGYTF. The CDR3 DNA sequence: TGTGCCAGCAGCGCCCAAAAGACAGGGGCTACGGGCTACACCTTC. This chain joins TRBV9 and TRBJ1-2; 8 bases are a match to TRBD1. Germline V lookup: CDR1 SGDLS, CDR2 YYNGEE. The length of the CDR3 is 15 residues. The trim removed 3 bases at V and 8 bases at J, leaving 12 bases unmatched.